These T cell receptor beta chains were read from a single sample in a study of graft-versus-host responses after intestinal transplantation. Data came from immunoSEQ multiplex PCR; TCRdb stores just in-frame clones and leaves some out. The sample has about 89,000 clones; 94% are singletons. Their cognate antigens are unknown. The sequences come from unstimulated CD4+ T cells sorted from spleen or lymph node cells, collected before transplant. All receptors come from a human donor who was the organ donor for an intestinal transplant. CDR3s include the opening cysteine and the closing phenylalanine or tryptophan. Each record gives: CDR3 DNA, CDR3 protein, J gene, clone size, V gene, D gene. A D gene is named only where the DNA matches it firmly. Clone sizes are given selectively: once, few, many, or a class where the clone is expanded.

TGTGCCAGCAGCTCATCTTGGGCTGACAGGGGGGCTTTCTTT CASSSSWADRGAFF TRBJ1-1 - TRBV5-4 TRBD1
TGCGCCAGCCACCGGCAGAGGATCTCGCCTGAGGGGTATGGCTACACCTTC CASHRQRISPEGYGYTF TRBJ1-2 - TRBV23-1 -
TGTGCCAGCAGCGTATTTGAGGGGGTCGCTGGAAACACCATATATTTT CASSVFEGVAGNTIYF TRBJ1-3 - TRBV9 -
TGTGCCATCAGGGTAGCGGGGGGAGCGGGAGAGCAGTACTTC CAIRVAGGAGEQYF TRBJ2-7 once TRBV10-3 TRBD2
TGTGCCAGCAGCCTTAGGCGGCTAGCGGGGCCGATCGGGACCCAGTACTTC CASSLRRLAGPIGTQYF TRBJ2-5 - TRBV7-2 TRBD2
TGCGCCAGCAGCTCCGCGGTTAGCGGGGGATCAGAGACCCAGTACTTC CASSSAVSGGSETQYF TRBJ2-5 - TRBV5-1 TRBD2
TGTGCCAGCGTCGGACAGTCCGGGAACACTGAAGCTTTCTTT CASVGQSGNTEAFF TRBJ1-1 - TRBV6-5 -
TGTGCCAGCACCGTTCACATAGGGGGGCCGAGCACCGGGGAGCTGTTTTTT CASTVHIGGPSTGELFF TRBJ2-2 - TRBV11-2 -
TGTGCCAGCAGCGTGGACAGCTCTGGGGCCAACGTCCTGACTTTC CASSVDSSGANVLTF TRBJ2-6 - TRBV5-5 -
TGTGCCAGCAGCTTAGGTCCTAGCGGGATACATGAGCAGTTCTTC CASSLGPSGIHEQFF TRBJ2-1 - TRBV7-2 TRBD2
TGTGCCAGCAGGTCACTAGCGGGGGGGAACAATGAGCAGTTCTTC CASRSLAGGNNEQFF TRBJ2-1 - TRBV6-5 TRBD2
TGTGCCAGCTCACCACGGGTGAAGGACAACTATGGCTACACCTTC CASSPRVKDNYGYTF TRBJ1-2 - TRBV18 -
TGTGCCAGCAGCGCAGGGTTCGAGCAGTACTTC CASSAGFEQYF TRBJ2-7 - TRBV2 -
TGTGCCAGCAGCTTAAGGTCTTCTGGGGCCAACGTCCTGACTTTC CASSLRSSGANVLTF TRBJ2-6 - TRBV7-9 -
TGTGCCAGCAGCCTGGGTCCGAGCTCTGGAAACACCATATATTTT CASSLGPSSGNTIYF TRBJ1-3 - TRBV28 -
TGTGCCAGCAGCTTAACCGGTCAGGGGAACAATGAGCAGTTCTTC CASSLTGQGNNEQFF TRBJ2-1 - TRBV7-7 -
TGTGCCAGCTCACCGTCCGGGACAGGGGACAATCAGCCCCAGCATTTT CASSPSGTGDNQPQHF TRBJ1-5 - TRBV18 TRBD1
TGTGCCAGCAGCGTCGGAGGGGCCACTAACTATGGCTACACCTTC CASSVGGATNYGYTF TRBJ1-2 - TRBV9 -
TGTGCCGGCAGCTTGGCAGGGGGCTCGGAAAAACTGTTTTTT CAGSLAGGSEKLFF TRBJ1-4 - TRBV5-4 TRBD1
TGTGCCAGTAGTTCAACGGGGGATGGAGGCTACACCTTC CASSSTGDGGYTF TRBJ1-2 - TRBV19 -
TGTGCCAGCAGTTACGTGGGGGCTTCAACTGAAGCTTTCTTT CASSYVGASTEAFF TRBJ1-1 once TRBV6-5 -
TGTGCCAGCAGTTACTCGGCCCAGCGGGTAGACGAGCAGTACTTC CASSYSAQRVDEQYF TRBJ2-7 - TRBV6-5 -
TGTGCCAGCTCACCTGGGACAGAATCACCCCTCCACTTT CASSPGTESPLHF TRBJ1-6 - TRBV18 TRBD1
TGTGCCAGCAGCCTCGGACAGGGGGGCTCCTACGAGCAGTACTTC CASSLGQGGSYEQYF TRBJ2-7 - TRBV6-6 TRBD1
TGTGCCTGGAGTGGGAACAAACTTCAAGAGACCCAGTACTTC CAWSGNKLQETQYF TRBJ2-5 - TRBV30 -
TGTGCCAGTAGTATGCCCTCCGGAGGGCACTACGAGCAGTACTTC CASSMPSGGHYEQYF TRBJ2-7 - TRBV19 -
TGCACCAGCAGCCAAGGTTGGACAACTAATCAGCCCCAGCATTTT CTSSQGWTTNQPQHF TRBJ1-5 - TRBV1 -
TGTGCCAGCAGCCAGCTTCAGGGGGCGGATGAAAAACTGTTTTTT CASSQLQGADEKLFF TRBJ1-4 once TRBV14 TRBD1
TGTGCCAGCAGTTACGGGTATAATTCACCCCTCCACTTT CASSYGYNSPLHF TRBJ1-6 - TRBV6-5 -
TGTGCCAGCAGCTCTCTCGGTATCGGCGGGGAGCTGTTTTTT CASSSLGIGGELFF TRBJ2-2 - TRBV9 -